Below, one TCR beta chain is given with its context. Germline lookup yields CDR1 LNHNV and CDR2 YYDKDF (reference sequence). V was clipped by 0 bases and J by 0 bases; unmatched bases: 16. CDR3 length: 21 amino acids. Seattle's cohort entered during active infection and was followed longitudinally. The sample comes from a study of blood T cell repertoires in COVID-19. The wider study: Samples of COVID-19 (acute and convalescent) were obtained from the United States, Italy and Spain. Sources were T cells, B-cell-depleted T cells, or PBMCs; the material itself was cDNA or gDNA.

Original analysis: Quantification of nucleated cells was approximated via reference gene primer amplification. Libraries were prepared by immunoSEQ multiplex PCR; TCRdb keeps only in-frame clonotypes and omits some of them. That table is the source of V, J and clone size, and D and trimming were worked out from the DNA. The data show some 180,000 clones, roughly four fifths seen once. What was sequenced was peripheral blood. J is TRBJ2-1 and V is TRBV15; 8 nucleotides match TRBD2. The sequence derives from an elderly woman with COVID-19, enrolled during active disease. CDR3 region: CATSRDREAGGTTSSYNEQFF. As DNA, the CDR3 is TGTGCCACCAGCAGAGATCGGGAGGCGGGGGGAACCACGAGCTCCTACAATGAGCAGTTCTTC.